This record looks at one T cell receptor (beta chain) sequence and its context. Its antigen is unidentified. TCRdb fed the 5' RACE reads into MiXCR, producing one record per CDR3 protein. The sample consists of about 210,000 distinct CDR3 sequences, 8% to 9% of them appearing once. The V and J ends lost 3 bases and 9 bases, in that order; junction bases with no gene match: 8. This CDR3 has 16 amino acids. Germline CDR1 is SGHTA and CDR2 is FQGNSA. The data stem from a study of CD8 T cells in ankylosing spondylitis. Study-wide findings and caveats: Some motif variants were previously reported in reactive arthritis synovial fluid and blood.

This TCR derives from a female donor with ankylosing spondylitis or in good health (not recorded which). Sequenced: blood, either unsorted or a sorted T cell fraction (not recorded which). This chain joins TRBV7-2 and TRBJ2-1; 13 positions match TRBD2. The CDR3 region is CASSLAPGLAGSEQFF. The CDR3 region has the DNA TGTGCCAGCAGCTTGGCTCCGGGACTAGCGGGGAGTGAGCAGTTCTTC.